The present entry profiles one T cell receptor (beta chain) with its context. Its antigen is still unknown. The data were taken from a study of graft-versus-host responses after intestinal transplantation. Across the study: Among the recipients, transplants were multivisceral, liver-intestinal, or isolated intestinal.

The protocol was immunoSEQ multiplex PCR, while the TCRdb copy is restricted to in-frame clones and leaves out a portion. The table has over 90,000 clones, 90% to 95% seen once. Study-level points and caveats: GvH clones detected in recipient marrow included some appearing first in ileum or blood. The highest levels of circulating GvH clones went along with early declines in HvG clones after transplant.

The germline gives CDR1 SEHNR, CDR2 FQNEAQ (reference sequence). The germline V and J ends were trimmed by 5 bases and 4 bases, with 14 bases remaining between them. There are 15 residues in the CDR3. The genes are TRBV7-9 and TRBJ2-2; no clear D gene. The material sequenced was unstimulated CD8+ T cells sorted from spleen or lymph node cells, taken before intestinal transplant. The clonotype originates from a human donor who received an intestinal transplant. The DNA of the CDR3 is TGTGCCAGCAGCCCCTGGGCGACCCCCACCGGGGAGCTGTTTTTT. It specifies CASSPWATPTGELFF.